The subject of this entry is one T cell receptor (beta chain). TCRdb's copy holds only in-frame clones and misses some; the assay was immunoSEQ multiplex PCR. Found here are under 250,000 clones, 82% of them singletons; the top ten hold roughly 12%. Per the germline V gene, CDR1 is LGHDT and CDR2 is YNNKEL (reference sequence). This CDR3 has 16 residues. V was pared by 0 bases and J by 4 bases, with 5 bases of the junction left unmatched. This sample is part of a study of blood T cell repertoires in COVID-19. The wider study: Sources were T cells, B-cell-depleted T cells, or PBMCs; the material itself was cDNA or gDNA.

The source is a woman in her thirties or forties with acute or convalescent COVID-19. The sequenced sample consisted of peripheral blood. This sequence joins TRBV3-1 (or the pseudogene TRBV3-2) and TRBJ2-3; 9 nucleotides line up with TRBD2. The CDR3 loop reads CASSQDRGGAADTQYF. The CDR3 DNA is TGTGCCAGCAGCCAAGATCGCGGGGGGGCGGCAGATACGCAGTATTTT.